The entry that follows covers one T cell receptor (beta chain) sequence. Antigen: not known. Germline CDR1 reads SGHTA; CDR2 reads FQGNSA. The CDR3 covers 15 residues. The data are from a study of monozygotic twins with inflammatory bowel disease. Notes on the study in general: TCRbeta inverse Simpson diversity was decreased in IBD patients versus healthy co-twins.

Using TCRalpha and TCRbeta cDNA, the researchers carried out two nested PCRs that lasted roughly 16 and 10 cycles. From its re-call of the 5' RACE reads, TCRdb lists each CDR3 protein once, without DNA. This sample carries approximately 330,000 distinct CDR3 sequences, with around 2% going to the ten biggest clones. The chain carries TRBV7-2 and TRBJ2-7; the TRBD1 assignment by TCRdb is unverifiable without DNA. Sequenced material: blood. This receptor was identified in a human donor with ulcerative colitis or Crohn's disease, or a healthy co-twin of an affected twin (not recorded which). This CDR3 reads CASSLRGGSPYEQYF.